The rows below give T cell receptor beta chains drawn from one sample of a study of shared clonotypes between healthy human individuals. Profiling relied on immunoSEQ multiplex PCR, and the TCRdb table lists in-frame clones only, not all of them. The data hold roughly 2.5 million clones, with around 90% observed a single time. The sequencing sample was made of naive CD4+ T cells sorted from blood. Receptors originate from a man aged 18 to 35 in good health. Both conserved end residues are trimmed from each CDR3. A row's size may be missing; if present it is once, few, many or a size class.

j_call clone_size v_call cdr3_aa
TRBJ1-6 few TRBV10-3 AIRVDRQAPLH
TRBJ2-2 - TRBV6-5 ASSYDGTGSTGELF
TRBJ1-6 - TRBV7-9 ASSPGGLSPLH
TRBJ1-1 few TRBV6-5 ASSSDRTGNTEAF
TRBJ1-1 few TRBV18 ASSPQGTNTEAF
TRBJ2-1 - TRBV2 ASSNELGSYNEQF
TRBJ2-5 - TRBV30 AWGTGAEGETQY
TRBJ2-3 - TRBV5-7 ANLSWGSTDTQY
TRBJ2-7 - TRBV6-5 ASRRDRGTYEQY
TRBJ1-1 - TRBV10-2 ASSDPGDGAF
TRBJ2-3 - TRBV7-2 ASSPSLDRVADTQY
TRBJ2-3 - TRBV5-1 ASRYSGRAETDTQY
TRBJ1-1 - TRBV6-5 ASSSGTENTEAF
TRBJ2-3 - TRBV5-1 ASSGGQGSTDTQY
TRBJ1-4 - TRBV25-1 ASSEDGPNEKLF
TRBJ1-6 - TRBV18 ASSPNDGYNSPLH
TRBJ2-7 - TRBV5-1 ASRTLAGDTYEQY
TRBJ1-5 - TRBV12-5 ASGLVLSDGGSNQPQH
TRBJ1-2 - TRBV7-8 ASRPGIGELGYT
TRBJ2-2 - TRBV12-5 ASGPTSGSFDTGELF
TRBJ1-3 - TRBV6-5 ASSAGSGNTIY
TRBJ1-5 - TRBV5-6 ASSLGTVGGQQPQH
TRBJ1-1 few TRBV5-1 ASSDIRNTEAF
TRBJ2-3 - TRBV5-5 ASSQRTSGDTQY
TRBJ1-2 - TRBV2 ASSEWFPAGTNYGYT
TRBJ1-5 - TRBV4-1 ASSQDTFKDRSNQPQH
TRBJ2-1 - TRBV11-2 ASSIGGLASNEQF
TRBJ1-6 - TRBV4-3 ASSQDSTWNSPLH
TRBJ2-5 - TRBV2 ASRGGTRETQY
TRBJ2-1 - TRBV6-5 ASSLGLAGGNEQF
TRBJ1-5 - TRBV28 ASSLWGQYNQPQH
TRBJ1-2 once TRBV6-1 ASSERGGVYGYT
TRBJ1-1 - TRBV4-3 ASSQDRTGRGTEAF
TRBJ1-5 - TRBV6-5 ASMTEGKQPQH
TRBJ1-6 - TRBV6-4 ASSKEENSPLH
TRBJ1-1 - TRBV5-1 ASSFGQTTEAF
TRBJ1-6 - TRBV6-5 ASSSAGSPLH
TRBJ1-3 - TRBV7-2 ASSLQGSGNTIY
TRBJ2-3 - TRBV7-6 ASSSSSSTDTQY
TRBJ1-1 - TRBV19 ASRRWNTEAF
TRBJ2-2 few TRBV4-3 ASSHYRGTGELF
TRBJ2-2 - TRBV18 ASSPRQNTGELF
TRBJ1-2 - TRBV28 ASSLKGAHYGYT
TRBJ2-1 - TRBV13 ASNPRGANEQF